This TCR beta chain was observed in a study of OX40 agonist ivuxolimab in advanced cancers. About the research overall: Every 2 weeks, patients received ivuxolimab intravenously, dosed at 0.01 to 10 mg/kg. Whole-study results and caveats: Expanded clones belonging to CD8+ T cells outnumbered, on average, those of CD4+. Also showing low normalized T-cell clonal expansion were some of the nonresponders.

Trimming pared 3 bases from V and 2 bases from J, leaving 8 bases between. CDR3 length: 13 amino acids. CDR1 is SGHAT, CDR2 FQNNGV, per germline. As concerns this clone: Its target is unknown.

Generated by immunoSEQ multiplex PCR, the TCRdb table keeps only in-frame clones and is missing some. The sample carries tens of thousands of clones, approximately 86% recorded once. The genes are TRBV11-2 and TRBJ2-7; D remains unclear. The TCR sequence derives from an adult with an advanced solid tumor such as melanoma, head and neck, liver or kidney cancer. The sample here was CD4+ or CD8+ T cells sorted from blood, taken in a trial of the OX40 agonist ivuxolimab. CDR3: CASSFGGAYEQYF. The CDR3 DNA reads TGTGCCAGCAGCTTCGGCGGAGCCTACGAGCAGTACTTC.